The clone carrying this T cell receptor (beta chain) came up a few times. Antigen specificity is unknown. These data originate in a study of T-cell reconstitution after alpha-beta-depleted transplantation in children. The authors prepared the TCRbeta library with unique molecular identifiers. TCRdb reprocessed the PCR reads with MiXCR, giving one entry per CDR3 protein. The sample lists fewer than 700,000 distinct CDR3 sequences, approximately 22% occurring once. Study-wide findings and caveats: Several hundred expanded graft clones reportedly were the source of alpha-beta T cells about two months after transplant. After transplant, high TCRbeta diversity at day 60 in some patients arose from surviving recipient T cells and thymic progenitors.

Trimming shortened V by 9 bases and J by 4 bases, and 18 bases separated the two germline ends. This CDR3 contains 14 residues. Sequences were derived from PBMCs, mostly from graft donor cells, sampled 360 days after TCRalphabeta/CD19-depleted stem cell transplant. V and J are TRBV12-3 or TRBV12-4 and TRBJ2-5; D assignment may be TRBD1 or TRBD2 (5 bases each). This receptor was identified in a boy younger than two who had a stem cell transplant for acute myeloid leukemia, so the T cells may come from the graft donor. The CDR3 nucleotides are TGTGCCAGTGGTCGGGGACCCATGGGAGAGACCCAGTACTTC. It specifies CASGRGPMGETQYF.